The next 2 T cell receptor beta chains were all read from a single sample in a study of T cells in Graves' hyperthyroidism and ophthalmopathy. Amplified regions were TCR beta CDR3 sequences from RNA transcripts. First-round RT-PCR with HTBI primers amplified the TCR CDR3 region. In TCRdb, the multiplex PCR reads were re-called with MiXCR into one record per CDR3 protein. In the table there are more than 500,000 distinct CDR3 sequences, 46% of which are singletons. The sample taken for sequencing was peripheral blood or thyroid tissue (not recorded which). All receptors derive from an adult woman with Graves' disease, either hyperthyroidism or ophthalmopathy (not recorded which).

This clonotype has at least ten counts. The rearrangement links TRBV6-1 to TRBJ2-7; 13 bases line up with TRBD2. CDR1 is MNHNS, CDR2 SASEGT, per germline. The CDR3 is 13 residues long. J gave up 11 bases and V 4 bases, and 5 bases lay outside the gene matches. CDR3 sequence (DNA): TGTGCCAGCAGTGCCTTACTAGCGGGGGGGGAGTACTTC. Protein sequence: CASSALLAGGEYF.

This clonotype has ten or more counts. The chain joins TRBV9 to TRBJ1-5, with a weak D call TRBD1 (6 bases). Germline V gives CDR1 SGDLS, CDR2 YYNGEE. The CDR3 has 14 residues. V was clipped by 0 bases and J by 10 bases, with 14 bases between them. CDR3 amino acids: CASSVGQASGPQHF. CDR3 DNA sequence: TGTGCCAGCAGCGTAGGACAGGCTAGCGGACCCCAGCATTTT.